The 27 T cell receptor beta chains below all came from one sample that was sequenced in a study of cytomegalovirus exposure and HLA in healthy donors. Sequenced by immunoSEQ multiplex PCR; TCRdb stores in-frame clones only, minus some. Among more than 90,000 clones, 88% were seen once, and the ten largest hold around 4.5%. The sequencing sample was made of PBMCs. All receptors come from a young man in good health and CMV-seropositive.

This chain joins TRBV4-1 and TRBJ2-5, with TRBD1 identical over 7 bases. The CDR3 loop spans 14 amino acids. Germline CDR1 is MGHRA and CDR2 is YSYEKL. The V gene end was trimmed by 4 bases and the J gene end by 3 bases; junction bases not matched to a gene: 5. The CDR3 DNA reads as TGCGCCAGCAGCCGCAGACAGGGAGAAGAGACCCAGTACTTC. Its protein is CASSRRQGEETQYF.

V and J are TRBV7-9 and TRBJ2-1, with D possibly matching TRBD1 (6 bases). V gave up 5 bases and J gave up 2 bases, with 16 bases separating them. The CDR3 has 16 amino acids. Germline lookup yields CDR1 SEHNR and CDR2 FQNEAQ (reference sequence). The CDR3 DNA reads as TGTGCCAGCAGCCCAGGGGCAGGCAAAACCTACAATGAGCAGTTCTTC. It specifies CASSPGAGKTYNEQFF.

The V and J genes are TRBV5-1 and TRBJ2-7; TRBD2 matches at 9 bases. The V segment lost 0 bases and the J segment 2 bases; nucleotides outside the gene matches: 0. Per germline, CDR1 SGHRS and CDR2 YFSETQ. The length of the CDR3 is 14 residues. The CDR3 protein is CASSLASGAYEQYF. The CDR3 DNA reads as TGCGCCAGCAGCTTGGCTAGCGGGGCCTACGAGCAGTACTTC.

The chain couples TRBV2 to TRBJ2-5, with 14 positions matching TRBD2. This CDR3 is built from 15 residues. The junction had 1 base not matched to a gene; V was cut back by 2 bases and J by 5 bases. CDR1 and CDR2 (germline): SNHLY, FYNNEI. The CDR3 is CASSERTSGGETQYF. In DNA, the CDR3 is TGTGCCAGCAGTGAACGGACTAGCGGGGGGGAGACCCAGTACTTC.

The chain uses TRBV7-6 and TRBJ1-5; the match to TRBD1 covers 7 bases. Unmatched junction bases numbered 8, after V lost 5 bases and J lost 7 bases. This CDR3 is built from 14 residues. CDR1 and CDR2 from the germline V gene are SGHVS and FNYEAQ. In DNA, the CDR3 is TGTGCCAGCAGCCTGGCAGGGGGAGGCCAGCCCCAGCATTTT. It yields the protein CASSLAGGGQPQHF. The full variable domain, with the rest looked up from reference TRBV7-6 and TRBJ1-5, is GAGVSQSPRYKVTKRGQDVALRCDPISGHVSLYWYRQALGQGPEFLTYFNYEAQQDKSGLPNDRFSAERPEGSISTLTIQRTEQRDSAMYRCASSLAGGGQPQHFGDGTRLSIL.

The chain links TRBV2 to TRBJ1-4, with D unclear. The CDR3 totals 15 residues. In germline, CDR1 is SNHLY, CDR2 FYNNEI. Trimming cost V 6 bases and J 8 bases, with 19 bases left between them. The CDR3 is CASSPQVRNPEKLFF. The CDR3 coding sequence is TGTGCCAGCAGCCCCCAGGTCCGCAATCCAGAAAAACTGTTTTTT.

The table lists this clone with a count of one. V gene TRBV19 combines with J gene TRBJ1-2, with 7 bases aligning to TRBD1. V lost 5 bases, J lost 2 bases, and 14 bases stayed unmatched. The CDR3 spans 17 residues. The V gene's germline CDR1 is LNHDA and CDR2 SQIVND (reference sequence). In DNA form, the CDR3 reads TGTGCCAGTAGTTCGGTATATCGTAACAGGGGAAACTATGGCTACACCTTC. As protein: CASSSVYRNRGNYGYTF.

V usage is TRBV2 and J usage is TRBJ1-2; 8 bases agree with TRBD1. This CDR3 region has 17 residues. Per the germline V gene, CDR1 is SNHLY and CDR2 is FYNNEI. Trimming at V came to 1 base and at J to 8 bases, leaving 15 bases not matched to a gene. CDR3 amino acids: CASSEERGGQGEVGYTF. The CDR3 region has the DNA TGTGCCAGCAGTGAAGAAAGGGGAGGACAGGGAGAGGTGGGCTACACCTTC. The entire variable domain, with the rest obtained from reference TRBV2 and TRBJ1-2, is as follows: EPEVTQTPSHQVTQMGQEVILRCVPISNHLYFYWYRQILGQKVEFLVSFYNNEISEKSEIFDDQFSVERPDGSNFTLKIRSTKLEDSAMYFCASSEERGGQGEVGYTFGSGTRLTVV.

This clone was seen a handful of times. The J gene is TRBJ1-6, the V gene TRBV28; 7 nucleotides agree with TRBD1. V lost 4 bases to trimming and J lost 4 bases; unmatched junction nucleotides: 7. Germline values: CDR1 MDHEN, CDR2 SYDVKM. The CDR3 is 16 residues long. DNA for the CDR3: TGTGCCAGCAGTTCGCCGGCGGGACAGTATAATTCACCCCTCCACTTT. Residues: CASSSPAGQYNSPLHF.

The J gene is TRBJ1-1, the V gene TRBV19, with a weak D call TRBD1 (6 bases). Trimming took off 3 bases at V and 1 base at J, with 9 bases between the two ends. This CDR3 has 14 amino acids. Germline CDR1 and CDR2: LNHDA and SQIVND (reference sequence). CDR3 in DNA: TGTGCCAGTAGTATTTTCAGGGGGAACACTGAAGCTTTCTTT. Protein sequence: CASSIFRGNTEAFF.

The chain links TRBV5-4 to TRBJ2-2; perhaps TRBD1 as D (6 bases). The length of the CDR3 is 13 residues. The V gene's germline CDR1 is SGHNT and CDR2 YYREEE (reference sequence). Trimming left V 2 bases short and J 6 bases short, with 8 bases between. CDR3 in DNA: TGTGCCAGCAGCTTACAGGGTGCCGGGGAGCTGTTTTTT. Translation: CASSLQGAGELFF.

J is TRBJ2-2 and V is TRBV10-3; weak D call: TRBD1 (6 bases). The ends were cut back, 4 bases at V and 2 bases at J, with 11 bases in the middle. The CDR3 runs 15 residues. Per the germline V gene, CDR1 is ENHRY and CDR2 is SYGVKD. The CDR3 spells CAISGDIYNTGELFF. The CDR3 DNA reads TGTGCCATCAGTGGGGACATTTACAACACCGGGGAGCTGTTTTTT.

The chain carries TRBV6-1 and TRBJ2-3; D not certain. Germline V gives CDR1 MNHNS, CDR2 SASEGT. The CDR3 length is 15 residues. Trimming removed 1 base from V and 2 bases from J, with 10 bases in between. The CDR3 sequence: CASSEGHTYTDTQYF. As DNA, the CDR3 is TGTGCCAGCAGTGAAGGACACACCTACACAGATACGCAGTATTTT.

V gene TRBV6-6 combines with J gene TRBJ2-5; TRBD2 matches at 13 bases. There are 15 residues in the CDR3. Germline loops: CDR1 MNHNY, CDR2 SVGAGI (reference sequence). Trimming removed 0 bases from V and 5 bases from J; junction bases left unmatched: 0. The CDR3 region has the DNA TGTGCCAGCAGTTACTCGACTAGCGGGGGGGAGACCCAGTACTTC. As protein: CASSYSTSGGETQYF.

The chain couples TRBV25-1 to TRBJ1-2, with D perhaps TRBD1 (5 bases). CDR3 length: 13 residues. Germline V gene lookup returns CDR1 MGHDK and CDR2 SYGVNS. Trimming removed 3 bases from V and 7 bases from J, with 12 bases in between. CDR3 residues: CASSDRVVGGYTF. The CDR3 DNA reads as TGTGCCAGCAGTGACAGGGTAGTAGGTGGCTACACCTTC.

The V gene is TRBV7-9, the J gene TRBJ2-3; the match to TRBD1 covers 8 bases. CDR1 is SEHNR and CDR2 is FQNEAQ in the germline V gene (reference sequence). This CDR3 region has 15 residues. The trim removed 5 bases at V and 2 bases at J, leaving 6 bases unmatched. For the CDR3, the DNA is TGTGCCAGCAGCCCCCGGGACAGGCACACAGATACGCAGTATTTT. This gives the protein CASSPRDRHTDTQYF.

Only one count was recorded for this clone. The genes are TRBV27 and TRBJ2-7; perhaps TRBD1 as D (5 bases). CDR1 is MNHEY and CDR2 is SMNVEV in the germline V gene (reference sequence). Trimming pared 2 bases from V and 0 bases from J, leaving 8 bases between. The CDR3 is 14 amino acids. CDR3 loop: CASSLGASSYEQYF. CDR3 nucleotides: TGTGCCAGCAGTTTAGGGGCTTCCTCCTACGAGCAGTACTTC.

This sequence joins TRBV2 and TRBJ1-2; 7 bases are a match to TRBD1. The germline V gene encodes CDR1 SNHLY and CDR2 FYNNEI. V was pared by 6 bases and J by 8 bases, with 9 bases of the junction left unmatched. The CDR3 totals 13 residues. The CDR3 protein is CASRTGLTGGYTF. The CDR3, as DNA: TGTGCCAGCAGGACAGGGCTCACGGGGGGCTACACCTTC.

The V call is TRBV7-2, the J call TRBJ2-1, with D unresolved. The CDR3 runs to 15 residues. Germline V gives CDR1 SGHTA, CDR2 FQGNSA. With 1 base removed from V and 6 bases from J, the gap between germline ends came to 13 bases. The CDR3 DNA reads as TGTGCCAGCAGCTTAGGAACCCGACTGGGCAATGAGCAGTTCTTC. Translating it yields CASSLGTRLGNEQFF.

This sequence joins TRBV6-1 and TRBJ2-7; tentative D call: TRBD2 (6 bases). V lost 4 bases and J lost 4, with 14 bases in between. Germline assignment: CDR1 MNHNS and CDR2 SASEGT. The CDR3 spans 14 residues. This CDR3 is CASSGTSIGYEQYF. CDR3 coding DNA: TGTGCCAGCAGTGGAACTAGCATCGGGTACGAGCAGTACTTC.

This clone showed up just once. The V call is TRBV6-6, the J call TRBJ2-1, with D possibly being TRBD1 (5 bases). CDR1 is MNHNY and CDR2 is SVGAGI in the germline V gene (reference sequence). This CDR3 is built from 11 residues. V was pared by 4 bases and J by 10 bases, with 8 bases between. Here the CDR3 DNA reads TGTGCCAGCAGTTCTCGGACAGAGCAGTTCTTC. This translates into CASSSRTEQFF.

CDR3 amino acids: CASDRVFCQPQHF. The CDR3 region has the DNA TGTGCCAGTGACAGGGTTTTCTGTCAGCCCCAGCATTTT. The chain uses TRBV11-3 and TRBJ1-5, with TRBD1 identical over 7 bases. The length of the CDR3 is 13 residues. V dropped 9 bases and J dropped 6; count of bases not matched to a gene: 8. Per germline, CDR1 SGHNT and CDR2 YENEEA. Using reference TRBV11-3 and TRBJ1-5 for the parts outside the CDR3, the full variable domain is EAGVVQSPRYKIIEKKQPVAFWCNPISGHNTLYWYLQNLGQGPELLIRYENEEAVDDSQLPKDRFSAERLKGVDSTLKIQPAELGDSAVYLCASDRVFCQPQHFGDGTRLSIL.

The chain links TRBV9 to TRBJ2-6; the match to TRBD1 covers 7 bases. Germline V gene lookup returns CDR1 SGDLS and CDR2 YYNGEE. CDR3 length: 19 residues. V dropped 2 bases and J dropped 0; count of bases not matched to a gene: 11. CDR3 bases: TGTGCCAGCAGCGTCAGAACCACAGGGGAAGGCTCTGGGGCCAACGTCCTGACTTTC. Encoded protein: CASSVRTTGEGSGANVLTF.

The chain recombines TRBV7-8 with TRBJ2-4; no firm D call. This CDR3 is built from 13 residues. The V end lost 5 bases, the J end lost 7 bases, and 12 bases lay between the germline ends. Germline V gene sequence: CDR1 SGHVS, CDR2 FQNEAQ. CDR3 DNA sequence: TGTGCCAGCAGCAAGCCAGAGGTGAACATTCAGTACTTC. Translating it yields CASSKPEVNIQYF.

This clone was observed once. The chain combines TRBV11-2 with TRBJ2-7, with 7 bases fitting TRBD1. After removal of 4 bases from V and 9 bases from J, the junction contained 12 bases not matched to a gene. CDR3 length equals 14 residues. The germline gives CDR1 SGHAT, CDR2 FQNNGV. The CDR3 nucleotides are TGTGCCAGCAGCTCGGGACAGACAGTACGAGGGCAGTACTTC. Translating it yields CASSSGQTVRGQYF.

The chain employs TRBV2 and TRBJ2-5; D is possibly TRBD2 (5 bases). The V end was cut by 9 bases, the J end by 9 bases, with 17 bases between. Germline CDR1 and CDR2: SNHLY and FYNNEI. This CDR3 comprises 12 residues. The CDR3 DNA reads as TGTGCCAGTGAGGTGTCCGAGAGGGCCCAGTACTTC. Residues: CASEVSERAQYF.

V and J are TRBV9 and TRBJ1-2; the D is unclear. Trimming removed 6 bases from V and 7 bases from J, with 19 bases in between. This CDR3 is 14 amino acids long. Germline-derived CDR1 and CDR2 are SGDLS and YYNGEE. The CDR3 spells CASTRGLGEGGYTF. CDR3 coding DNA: TGTGCCAGCACCAGAGGACTCGGGGAGGGTGGCTACACCTTC.